This T cell receptor beta chain was found in a study of T-cell reconstitution after alpha-beta-depleted transplantation in children. Trimming removed 3 bases from V and 0 bases from J, with 12 bases in between. The CDR3 totals 15 residues. The germline V gene has CDR1 SEHNR and CDR2 FQNEAQ (reference sequence). Preparation of the TCRbeta library used unique molecular identifiers. Using its own MiXCR run on the PCR reads, TCRdb lists one record per CDR3 protein. The sample shows roughly 420,000 distinct CDR3 sequences, around 15% of them seen only once. This clonotype came up many times. The chain joins TRBV7-9 to TRBJ2-7, with no clear D. The origin of this receptor is a boy younger than two who had a stem cell transplant for Wiskott-Aldrich syndrome, so the T cells may come from the graft donor. The sample in question was PBMCs, mostly from graft donor cells, obtained 360 days after TCRalphabeta/CD19-depleted stem cell transplant. CDR3 in DNA: TGTGCCAGCAGCTTTGGGCGGCCTAGCTCCTACGAGCAGTACTTC. Protein: CASSFGRPSSYEQYF.